Sequencing of this TCR beta chain was carried out in a study of cytomegalovirus exposure and HLA in healthy donors. The study drew the donors from its roughly 120-subject validation cohort, separate from the roughly 700-subject first cohort. Using immunoSEQ multiplex PCR, the repertoire was profiled, and TCRdb retains in-frame clones only, with some absent. The sample lists about 140,000 clones, roughly four fifths occurring once. About this clone: Its antigen remains unknown.

V lost 0 bases and J 2 bases, leaving 10 bases between the germline ends. The CDR3 consists of 15 residues. The germline V gene has CDR1 MGHRA and CDR2 YSYEKL. Study-wide points: Associated with cytomegalovirus, according to the listing, were around 170 TCR beta chains.

This chain links TRBV4-1 with TRBJ1-2; no firm D call. This TCR derives from a woman aged 30 to 39 in good health and CMV-seronegative. Sample: PBMCs. CDR3 coding DNA: TGCGCCAGCAGCCAAGAGGGGAGCAGGAACTATGGCTACACCTTC. Encoded protein: CASSQEGSRNYGYTF.